This T cell receptor beta chain stems from a study of response to subunit inactivated influenza vaccine. Germline values: CDR1 KGHSH, CDR2 LQKENI. CDR3 length equals 14 residues. The V end was cut by 0 bases, the J end by 8 bases, with 13 bases between. This clonotype was observed once. MiXCR, applied by TCRdb to the RT-PCR reads, yields one record per CDR3 protein. The top ten hold about 12% of the sample, which has approximately 530,000 distinct CDR3 sequences, 6.5% to 8% seen once. The rearrangement joins TRBV18 to TRBJ1-1; D perhaps matches TRBD1 (5 bases). This receptor was identified in a man aged 50 to 69 who received an inactivated influenza vaccine. This specimen consisted of PBMCs from blood, obtained less than 30 months after vaccination. The CDR3 nucleotides read TGTGCCAGCTCACCACCGGGACGGCGGCTAGAAGCTTTCTTT. Translating it yields CASSPPGRRLEAFF.